This T cell receptor (beta chain) was identified in a study of T cells in Graves' hyperthyroidism and ophthalmopathy. The investigators amplified TCR beta CDR3 regions from RNA transcripts. First-round RT-PCR of the TCR CDR3 relied on the HTBI primer set. TCRdb re-called the multiplex PCR reads with MiXCR, one entry per CDR3 protein. The top ten clones hold about half of a sample with hundreds of thousands of distinct CDR3 sequences, 15% to 20% of them seen once. With 3 bases removed from V and 6 bases from J, the gap between germline ends came to 12 bases. Germline values: CDR1 MDHEN, CDR2 SYDVKM. This CDR3 is built from 13 residues. In its sample, this clonotype was seen many times. Each 10 ml fresh peripheral blood draw supplied the PBMCs.

This chain uses TRBV28 with TRBJ2-7; no clear D. The sequencing sample was made of blood. The receptor was isolated from a man aged 40-55 years with Graves' ophthalmopathy. The CDR3 reads CASSFGRASEQYF. Written as DNA, the CDR3 is TGTGCCAGCAGTTTCGGAAGAGCCTCCGAGCAGTACTTC.